What follows describes a single TCR beta chain. The entry originates in a study of T cells expressing NK-cell markers. In germline, CDR1 is SNHLY, CDR2 FYNNEI. The length of the CDR3 is 14 residues. With UMIs, 5'RACE template switching was used to make TCR beta cDNA. TCRdb re-called the 5' RACE reads; one entry per CDR3 protein, DNA not given. This repertoire comprises 160,000 or so distinct CDR3 sequences; its ten largest clones make up around 20%. This TCR was sampled from a woman between 18 and 70 years old in good health. The genes are TRBV2 and TRBJ1-3. The source material was blood T cells: a sorted CD56 or NKG2C T cell subset, CD4+ or CD8+ T cells, or bulk PBMC T cells (not recorded which). The CDR3 sequence is CASTSTRAGNTIYF.